Each of the 19 T cell receptor beta chains below was sequenced from the same sample in a study of shared clonotypes between healthy human individuals. TCRdb keeps only in-frame clones here, not all; method: immunoSEQ multiplex PCR. The sample contains over 950,000 clones, roughly 77% of which appear only once. The sample was memory CD4+ T cells from PBMCs. Specified subset: CD45RA-negative fraction. The receptors derive from a man between 18 and 29 years old in good health. Some clones in this sample may be carry-over from other donors' samples.

The chain joins TRBV7-9 to TRBJ2-3; no definite D call. CDR3 length: 14 residues. Germline CDR1 is SEHNR and CDR2 is FQNEAQ (reference sequence). V shed 3 bases and J shed 0 bases, with 7 bases lying between them. CDR3 sequence reads: CASSLGSSTDTQYF. The CDR3 nucleotides read TGTGCCAGCAGCTTGGGATCTAGCACAGATACGCAGTATTTT.

This clone was counted once. CDR3 region: CASSPNAAGETQYF. Here the CDR3 DNA reads TGCGCCAGCAGCCCCAACGCGGCGGGTGAGACCCAGTACTTC. The chain has TRBV5-1 and TRBJ2-5; D perhaps matches TRBD2 (5 bases). Germline V gene sequence: CDR1 SGHRS, CDR2 YFSETQ. Trimming left V 4 bases short and J 5 bases short, with 15 bases between. The CDR3 spans 14 residues.

The rearrangement uses TRBV15 and TRBJ1-2; 7 nucleotides align to TRBD1. The CDR3 contains 15 residues. Germline loops: CDR1 LNHNV, CDR2 YYDKDF (reference sequence). Losses at the gene ends were 6 bases for V and 4 bases for J; bases not matched to a gene: 11. The CDR3 DNA follows: TGTGCCACCAGGATAGGGACAGCAAACCCCTATGGCTACACCTTC. It encodes CATRIGTANPYGYTF.

The rearrangement joins TRBV2 to TRBJ2-7; maybe TRBD2 (6 bases). Germline V gene data show CDR1 as SNHLY and CDR2 as FYNNEI. With 4 bases removed from V and 3 bases from J, the gap between germline ends came to 16 bases. This CDR3 region has 15 residues. This CDR3 is CASSASPGLLYEQYF. CDR3 DNA: TGTGCCAGCAGTGCAAGTCCGGGACTCCTCTACGAGCAGTACTTC.

This clone was picked up a small number of times. The chain combines TRBV7-9 with TRBJ1-5; D not certain. This CDR3 spans 12 amino acids. The germline V gene encodes CDR1 SEHNR and CDR2 FQNEAQ (reference sequence). V was cut by 1 base and J by 6 bases, with 4 bases left in between. CDR3 DNA: TGTGCCAGCAGCTTAGTCGGTCAGCCCCAGCATTTT. Amino acids: CASSLVGQPQHF.

Turning to this clone: Other DNA sequences in the same sample also yield this CDR3. CDR3 loop: CASSLGSAGGETQYF. CDR3 bases: TGCGCCAGCAGCTTGGGTTCTGCCGGGGGAGAGACCCAGTACTTC. The V gene is TRBV5-1, the J gene TRBJ2-5, with D possibly matching TRBD2 (6 bases). V was pared by 0 bases and J by 4 bases, with 13 bases between. Germline lookup yields CDR1 SGHRS and CDR2 YFSETQ. CDR3 size: 15 residues.

The rearrangement links TRBV10-3 to TRBJ2-4; TRBD1 matches at 9 bases. J gave up 0 bases and V 0 bases, and 9 bases lay outside the gene matches. The CDR3 is 19 residues long. The germline V gene encodes CDR1 ENHRY and CDR2 SYGVKD. CDR3 in DNA: TGTGCCATCAGTGAGTCAGGGACAGGGTCGGATCTAGCCAAAAACATTCAGTACTTC. Translating it yields CAISESGTGSDLAKNIQYF.

The chain joins TRBV7-2 to TRBJ2-2, with D perhaps matching TRBD1 (5 bases). The CDR3 extends over 16 amino acids. The V and J ends lost 0 bases and 2 bases respectively, with 10 bases between them. The germline V gene has CDR1 SGHTA and CDR2 FQGNSA. This chain's CDR3 is CASSLAQGVNTGELFF. The CDR3 bases are TGTGCCAGCAGCTTAGCGCAAGGGGTCAACACCGGGGAGCTGTTTTTT.

A remark on this clone: In the same sample, other DNA sequences code for this CDR3. J is TRBJ2-1 and V is TRBV11-2; 9 bases match TRBD2. The CDR3 runs 16 residues. Germline V lookup: CDR1 SGHAT, CDR2 FQNNGV. The V segment lost 5 bases and the J segment 0 bases; nucleotides outside the gene matches: 5. The CDR3 sequence: CASSPTSGSSYNEQFF. In DNA form, the CDR3 reads TGTGCCAGCAGCCCGACTAGCGGAAGCTCCTACAATGAGCAGTTCTTC. Variable domain in full (rest from reference TRBV11-2 and TRBJ2-1): EAGVAQSPRYKIIEKRQSVAFWCNPISGHATLYWYQQILGQGPKLLIQFQNNGVVDDSQLPKDRFSAERLKGVDSTLKIQPAKLEDSAVYLCASSPTSGSSYNEQFFGPGTRLTVL.

V gene TRBV30 combines with J gene TRBJ1-4; D gene ambiguous. Trimming removed 4 bases at V and 8 bases at J, with 14 bases between. CDR3 size: 13 residues. The V gene's germline CDR1 is GTSNPN and CDR2 SVGIG (reference sequence). Here the CDR3 reads CAWMGPEREKLFF. CDR3 in DNA: TGTGCCTGGATGGGCCCGGAAAGGGAAAAACTGTTTTTT. Drawing the rest from reference TRBV30 and TRBJ1-4, the complete variable domain is SQTIHQWPATLVQPVGSPLSLECTVEGTSNPNLYWYRQAAGRGLQLLFYSVGIGQISSEVPQNLSASRPQDRQFILSSKKLLLSDSGFYLCAWMGPEREKLFFGSGTQLSVL.

This chain joins TRBV29-1 and TRBJ1-5; D is ambiguous. This CDR3 contains 13 residues. CDR1 SQVTM and CDR2 ANQGSEA come from the germline V gene. V lost 4 bases, J lost 5 bases, and 12 bases lay in between. CDR3 region: CSVVLGGDQPQHF. In nucleotides, the CDR3 is TGCAGCGTTGTCTTAGGAGGTGATCAGCCCCAGCATTTT.

The V and J genes are TRBV10-3 and TRBJ2-2, with 10 bases lining up with TRBD2. J was trimmed by 4 bases and V by 10 bases; bases with no gene match: 6. Germline V CDR1 and CDR2: ENHRY, SYGVKD. CDR3 size: 14 residues. CDR3 residues: CATWTSGVTGELFF. CDR3 DNA sequence: TGTGCCACTTGGACTAGCGGAGTCACCGGGGAGCTGTTTTTT.

The V and J genes are TRBV27 and TRBJ1-4; no definite D call. Per the germline V gene, CDR1 is MNHEY and CDR2 is SMNVEV (reference sequence). This CDR3 contains 18 residues. Deletions cut 3 bases from V and 0 bases from J, with 17 bases between. CDR3 protein: CASSFRRVGLATNEKLFF. The CDR3, as DNA: TGTGCCAGCAGTTTTCGTAGGGTTGGACTGGCAACTAATGAAAAACTGTTTTTT. Full variable domain (remainder filled in from reference TRBV27 and TRBJ1-4): EAQVTQNPRYLITVTGKKLTVTCSQNMNHEYMSWYRQDPGLGLRQIYYSMNVEVTDKGDVPEGYKVSRKEKRNFPLILESPSPNQTSLYFCASSFRRVGLATNEKLFFGSGTQLSVL.

This chain joins TRBV11-2 and TRBJ2-2; 12 nucleotides line up with TRBD2. Germline CDR1 reads SGHAT; CDR2 reads FQNNGV. CDR3 length equals 16 residues. V lost 4 bases, J lost 5 bases, and 5 bases stayed unmatched. In nucleotides, the CDR3 is TGTGCCAGCAGCTCTCTACTAGCGGGAGGTACCGGGGAGCTGTTTTTT. Translation gives CASSSLLAGGTGELFF.

The J gene is TRBJ2-5, the V gene TRBV28, with 7 nucleotides matching TRBD1. V trimming: 5 bases; J trimming: 4 bases; junction bases outside the gene matches: 7. Germline CDR1 and CDR2: MDHEN and SYDVKM. The CDR3 sequence is 14 residues long. CDR3: CASSMRQGRETQYF. The CDR3 region has the DNA TGTGCCAGCAGTATGAGACAGGGTCGAGAGACCCAGTACTTC.

The V gene is TRBV6-1, the J gene TRBJ2-5, with 12 bases aligning to TRBD2. There are 17 residues in the CDR3. The ends lost 1 base at V and 5 bases at J; junction bases unmatched: 8. The germline V gene has CDR1 MNHNS and CDR2 SASEGT. As DNA, the CDR3 is TGTGCCAGCAGTGAAGTTACTAGCGGGAGGCCAGGGGAGACCCAGTACTTC. Its protein product is CASSEVTSGRPGETQYF.

Turning to this clone: The sample has other DNA sequences that encode this CDR3 too. This sequence joins TRBV7-9 and TRBJ1-4; no clear D. The germline V gene has CDR1 SEHNR and CDR2 FQNEAQ (reference sequence). The CDR3 extends over 15 amino acids. Between the trimmed V and J ends, which lost 0 bases and 2 bases, there was a span of 7 bases. The CDR3 DNA is TGTGCCAGCAGCTTAGCGAGGGCCACTAATGAAAAACTGTTTTTT. Protein sequence: CASSLARATNEKLFF.

The chain uses TRBV5-4 and TRBJ2-1; D might be TRBD1 (6 bases). The CDR3 sequence is 15 residues long. V was shortened by 4 bases and J by 4 bases, with 15 bases between the two germline ends. CDR1 and CDR2 from the germline V gene are SGHNT and YYREEE (reference sequence). In nucleotides, the CDR3 is TGTGCCAGCAGCCTCCCGACAGGCCGATACAATGAGCAGTTCTTC. This translates into CASSLPTGRYNEQFF.

The chain employs TRBV5-1 and TRBJ2-5; D not resolved. Germline V gene sequence: CDR1 SGHRS, CDR2 YFSETQ. This CDR3 has 14 amino acids. Trimming removed 4 bases at V and 1 base at J, with 11 bases between. The CDR3 region has the DNA TGCGCCAGCAGCGATCGGACGGTCCAAGAGACCCAGTACTTC. Translating gives CASSDRTVQETQYF.